What follows describes a single T cell receptor beta chain. Its antigen is unidentified. CDR3 length: 13 amino acids. Germline CDR1 reads SGDLS; CDR2 reads YYNGEE. Trimming shortened V by 4 bases and J by 6 bases, and 10 bases separated the two germline ends. The assay was run at survey level. TCRdb's copy holds only in-frame clones and misses some; the assay was immunoSEQ multiplex PCR. This table holds roughly 30,000 clones, 70% to 90% found once. These data are taken from a study of STAT5B mutations in CD4+ large granular lymphocyte leukemia. Study-level findings and limits: No patients shared main leukemic clonotypes, though less than 30% appeared at low frequency elsewhere. Compared with healthy controls (2/35), patient top clones favored TRBV06 (8/27).

This clonotype was sampled from a human donor in good health. The rearrangement uses TRBV9 and TRBJ2-2, with D possibly being TRBD1 (5 bases). Material for sequencing was CD4+ T cells from blood buffy coats. The CDR3 spells CASSRQISGELFF. CDR3 DNA: TGTGCCAGCAGCAGACAGATATCCGGGGAGCTGTTTTTT. The full variable domain, its missing parts supplied by reference TRBV9 and TRBJ2-2, is DSGVTQTPKHLITATGQRVTLRCSPRSGDLSVYWYQQSLDQGLQFLIQYYNGEERAKGNILERFSAQQFPDLHSELNLSSLELGDSALYFCASSRQISGELFFGEGSRLTVL.